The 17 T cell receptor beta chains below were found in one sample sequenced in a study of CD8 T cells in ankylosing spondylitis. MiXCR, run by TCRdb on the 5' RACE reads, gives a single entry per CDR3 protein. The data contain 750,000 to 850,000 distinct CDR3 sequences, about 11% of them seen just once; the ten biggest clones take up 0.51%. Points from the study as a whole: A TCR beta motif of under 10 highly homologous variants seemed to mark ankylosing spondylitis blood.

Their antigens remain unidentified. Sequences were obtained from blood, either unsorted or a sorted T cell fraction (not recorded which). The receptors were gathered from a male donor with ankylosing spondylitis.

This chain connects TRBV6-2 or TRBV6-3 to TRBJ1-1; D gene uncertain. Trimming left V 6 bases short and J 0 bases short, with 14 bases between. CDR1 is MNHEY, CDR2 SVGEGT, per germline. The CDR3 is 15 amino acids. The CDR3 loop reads CASRPRWRMNTEAFF. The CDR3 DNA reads TGTGCCAGCAGACCCCGTTGGAGGATGAACACTGAAGCTTTCTTT.

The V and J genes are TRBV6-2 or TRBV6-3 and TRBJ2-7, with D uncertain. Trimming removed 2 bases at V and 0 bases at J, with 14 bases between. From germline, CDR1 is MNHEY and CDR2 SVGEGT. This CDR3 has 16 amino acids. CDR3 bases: TGTGCCAGCAGTTACGTGGGCTTCACTTACTCCTACGAGCAGTACTTC. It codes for CASSYVGFTYSYEQYF.

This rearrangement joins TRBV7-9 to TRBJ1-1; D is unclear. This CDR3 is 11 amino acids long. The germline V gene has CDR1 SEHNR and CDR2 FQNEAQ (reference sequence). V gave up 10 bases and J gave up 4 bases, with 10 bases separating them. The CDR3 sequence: CAIRLGTEAFF. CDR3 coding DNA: TGTGCCATCCGGTTGGGCACTGAAGCTTTCTTT.

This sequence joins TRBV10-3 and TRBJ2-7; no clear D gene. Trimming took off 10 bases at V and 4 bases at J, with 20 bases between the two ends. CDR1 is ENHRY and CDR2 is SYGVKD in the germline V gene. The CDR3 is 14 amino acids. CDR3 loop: CATGRGVGLYEQYF. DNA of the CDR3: TGTGCCACCGGACGAGGAGTCGGGCTTTACGAGCAGTACTTC.

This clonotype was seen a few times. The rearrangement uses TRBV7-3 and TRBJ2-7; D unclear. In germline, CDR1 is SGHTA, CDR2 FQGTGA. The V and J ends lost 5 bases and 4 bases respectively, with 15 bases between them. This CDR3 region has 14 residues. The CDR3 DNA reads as TGTGCCAGCAGCGTACAATCGGGTGGTTACGAGCAGTACTTC. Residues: CASSVQSGGYEQYF.

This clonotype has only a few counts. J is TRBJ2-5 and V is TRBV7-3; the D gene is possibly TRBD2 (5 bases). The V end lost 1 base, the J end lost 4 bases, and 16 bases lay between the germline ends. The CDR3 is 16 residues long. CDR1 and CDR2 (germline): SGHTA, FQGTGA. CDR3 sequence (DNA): TGTGCCAGCAGCTTAAAAGTCCGGGGAATGGGAGAGACCCAGTACTTC. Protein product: CASSLKVRGMGETQYF.

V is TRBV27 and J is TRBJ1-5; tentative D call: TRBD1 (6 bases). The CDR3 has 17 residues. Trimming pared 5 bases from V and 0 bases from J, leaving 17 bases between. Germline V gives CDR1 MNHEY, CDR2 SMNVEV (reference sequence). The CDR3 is CASSRIKQGTSNQPQHF. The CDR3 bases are TGTGCCAGCAGTCGGATTAAACAGGGTACTAGCAATCAGCCCCAGCATTTT.

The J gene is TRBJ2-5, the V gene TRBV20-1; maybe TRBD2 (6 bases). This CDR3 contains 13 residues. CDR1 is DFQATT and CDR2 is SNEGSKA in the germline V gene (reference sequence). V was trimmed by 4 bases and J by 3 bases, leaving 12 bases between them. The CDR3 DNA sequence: TGCAGTGCTACCCAGGGCGGGGAAGAGACCCAGTACTTC. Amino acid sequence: CSATQGGEETQYF.

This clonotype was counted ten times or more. The CDR3 loop reads CASTIGAAAYQPQHF. The CDR3, as DNA: TGTGCCAGCACTATTGGGGCAGCAGCTTATCAGCCCCAGCATTTT. The chain carries TRBV12-3 or TRBV12-4 and TRBJ1-5, with a tentative D call TRBD1 (5 bases). The CDR3 consists of 15 residues. V lost 7 bases and J 5 bases, leaving 18 bases between the germline ends.

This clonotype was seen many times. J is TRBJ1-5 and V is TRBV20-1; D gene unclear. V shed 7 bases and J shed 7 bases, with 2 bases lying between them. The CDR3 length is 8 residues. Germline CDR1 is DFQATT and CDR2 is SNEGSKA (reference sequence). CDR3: CSGQPQHF. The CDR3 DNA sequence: TGCAGTGGCCAGCCCCAGCATTTT.

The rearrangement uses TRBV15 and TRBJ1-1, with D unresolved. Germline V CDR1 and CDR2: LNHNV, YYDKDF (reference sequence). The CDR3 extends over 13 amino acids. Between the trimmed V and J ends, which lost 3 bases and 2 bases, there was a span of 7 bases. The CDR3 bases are TGTGCCACCAGCAGCGAGGGAAACACTGAAGCTTTCTTT. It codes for CATSSEGNTEAFF.

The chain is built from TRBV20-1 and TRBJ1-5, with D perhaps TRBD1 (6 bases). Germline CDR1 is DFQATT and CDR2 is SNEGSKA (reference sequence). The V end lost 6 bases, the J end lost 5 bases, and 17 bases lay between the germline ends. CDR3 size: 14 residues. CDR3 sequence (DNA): TGCAGTGCCGGACGAACAGGGACCGATCAGCCCCAGCATTTT. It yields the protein CSAGRTGTDQPQHF.

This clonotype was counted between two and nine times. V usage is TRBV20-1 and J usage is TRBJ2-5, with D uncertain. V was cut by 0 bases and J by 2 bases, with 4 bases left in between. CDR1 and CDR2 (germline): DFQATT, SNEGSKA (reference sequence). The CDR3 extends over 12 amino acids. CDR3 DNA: TGCAGTGCTAGAGAACGTCAAGAGACCCAGTACTTC. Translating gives CSARERQETQYF.

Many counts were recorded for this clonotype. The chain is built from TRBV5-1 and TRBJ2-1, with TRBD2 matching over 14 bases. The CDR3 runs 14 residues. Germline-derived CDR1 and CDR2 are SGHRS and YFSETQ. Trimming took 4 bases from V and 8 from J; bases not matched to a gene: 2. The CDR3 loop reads CASSKGLAGDEQFF. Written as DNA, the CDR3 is TGCGCCAGCAGCAAGGGACTAGCGGGAGATGAGCAGTTCTTC.

This CDR3 is CSATDRGYGYTF. Written as DNA, the CDR3 is TGCAGTGCTACCGACAGGGGCTATGGCTACACCTTC. The chain combines TRBV20-1 with TRBJ1-2; 8 nucleotides match TRBD1. CDR3 size: 12 residues. CDR1 is DFQATT, CDR2 SNEGSKA, per germline (reference sequence). The J segment lost 4 bases and the V segment lost 4 bases, leaving 2 bases of the junction unmatched.

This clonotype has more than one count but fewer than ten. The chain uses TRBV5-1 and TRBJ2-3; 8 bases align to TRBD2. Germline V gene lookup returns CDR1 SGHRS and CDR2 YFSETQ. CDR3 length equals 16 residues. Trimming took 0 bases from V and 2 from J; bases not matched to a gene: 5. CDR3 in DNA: TGCGCCAGCAGCTTGGGTAGCGGGACGTTCACAGATACGCAGTATTTT. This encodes CASSLGSGTFTDTQYF.

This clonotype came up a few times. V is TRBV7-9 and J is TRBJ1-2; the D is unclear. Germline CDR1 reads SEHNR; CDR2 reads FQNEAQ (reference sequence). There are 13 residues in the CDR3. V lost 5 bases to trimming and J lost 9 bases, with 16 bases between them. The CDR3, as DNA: TGTGCCAGCAGCCCCGCAGGCAGGCGGAGCTACACCTTC. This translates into CASSPAGRRSYTF.